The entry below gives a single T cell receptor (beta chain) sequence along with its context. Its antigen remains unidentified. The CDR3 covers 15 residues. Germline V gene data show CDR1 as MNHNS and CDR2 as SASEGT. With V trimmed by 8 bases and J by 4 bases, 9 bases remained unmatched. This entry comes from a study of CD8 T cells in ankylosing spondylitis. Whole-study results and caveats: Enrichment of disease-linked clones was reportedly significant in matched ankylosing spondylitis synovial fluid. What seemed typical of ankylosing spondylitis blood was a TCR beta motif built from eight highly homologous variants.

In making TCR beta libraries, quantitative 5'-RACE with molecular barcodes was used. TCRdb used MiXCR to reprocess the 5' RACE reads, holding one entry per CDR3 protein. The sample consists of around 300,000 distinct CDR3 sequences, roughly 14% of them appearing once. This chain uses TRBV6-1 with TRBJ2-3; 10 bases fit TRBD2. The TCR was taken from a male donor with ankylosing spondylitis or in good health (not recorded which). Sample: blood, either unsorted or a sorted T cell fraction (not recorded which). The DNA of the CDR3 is TGTGCCAGCTTCCCTAGCGGGGGTTCTCCAGATACGCAGTATTTT. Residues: CASFPSGGSPDTQYF.